This T cell receptor (beta chain) was sequenced in a study of post-analysis software for immune sequencing data. The study's findings and limits: Higher frequency in patients than in controls was seen for five TRBV segments, with TRBV5-6, TRBV5-1 and TRBV20-1 among them.

This clonotype was seen a handful of times. Its target is unknown. Built from TCR beta cDNA, the libraries had unique molecular identifiers in them. TCRdb reanalysed the PCR reads using MiXCR and keeps one entry per CDR3 protein. The sample has 250,000 to 300,000 distinct CDR3 sequences, approximately 34% seen once. Germline CDR1 KGHSH, CDR2 LQKENI. The V gene end was trimmed by 1 base and the J gene end by 1 base; junction bases not matched to a gene: 5. The CDR3 spans 17 residues. This TCR came from a girl between 5 and 17 years old with multiple sclerosis. The sequenced sample consisted of blood. The chain has TRBV18 and TRBJ2-5; 11 nucleotides agree with TRBD2. The CDR3 DNA follows: TGTGCCAGCTCACCACTCCCGGGACTAGCGGTCCAAGAGACCCAGTACTTC. This gives the protein CASSPLPGLAVQETQYF.